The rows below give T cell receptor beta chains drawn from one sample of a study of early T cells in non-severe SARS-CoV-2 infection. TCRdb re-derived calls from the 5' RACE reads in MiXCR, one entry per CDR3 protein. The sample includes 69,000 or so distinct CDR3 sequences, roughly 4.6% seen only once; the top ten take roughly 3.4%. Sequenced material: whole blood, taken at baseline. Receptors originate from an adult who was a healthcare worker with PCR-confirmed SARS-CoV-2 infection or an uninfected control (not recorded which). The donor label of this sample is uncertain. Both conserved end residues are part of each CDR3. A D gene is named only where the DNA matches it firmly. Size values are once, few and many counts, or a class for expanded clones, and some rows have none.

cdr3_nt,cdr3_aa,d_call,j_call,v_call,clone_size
TGTGCCAGCAGTTACTCGATAAATCAGCCCCAGCATTTT,CASSYSINQPQHF,.,TRBJ1-5,TRBV6-5,many
TGTGCCAGCAGTCCCTGGGACAGTTTTCAGCCCCAGCATTTT,CASSPWDSFQPQHF,TRBD1,TRBJ1-5,TRBV27,hyperexpanded
TGCAGTGCTAGAGACAGTTCCACAGATACGCAGTATTTT,CSARDSSTDTQYF,.,TRBJ2-3,TRBV20-1,many
TGTGCCAGCAGTTTGGGTACTGGACAGGGGGCGAATTCACCCCTCCACTTT,CASSLGTGQGANSPLHF,TRBD1,TRBJ1-6,TRBV27,many
TGTGCCAGCAAGGAAGGGGTTGAAAAACTGTTTTTT,CASKEGVEKLFF,.,TRBJ1-4,TRBV2,few
TGTGCCAGCAGAGCCATTCCGGACTATGGCTACACCTTC,CASRAIPDYGYTF,.,TRBJ1-2,TRBV11-2,.
TGCAGTGCTCAAGGGGGAAGTGGGACTAGCGTCTACGAGCAGTACTTC,CSAQGGSGTSVYEQYF,TRBD2,TRBJ2-7,TRBV20-1,many
TGTGCCAGCAGACAACCGACGGGACACCTCTCCTACGAGCAGTACTTC,CASRQPTGHLSYEQYF,.,TRBJ2-7,TRBV11-2,few
TGTGCCAGCAGCTTATCACAGACGCCCACAGATACGCAGTATTTT,CASSLSQTPTDTQYF,.,TRBJ2-3,TRBV7-2,.
TGCAGTGCTAGTCCCATCTTTGACAGGGACAGCACAGATACGCAGTATTTT,CSASPIFDRDSTDTQYF,TRBD1,TRBJ2-3,TRBV20-1,many
TGCAGTGCCCCAAGGGACGAGAACACAGATACGCAGTATTTT,CSAPRDENTDTQYF,.,TRBJ2-3,TRBV20-1,many